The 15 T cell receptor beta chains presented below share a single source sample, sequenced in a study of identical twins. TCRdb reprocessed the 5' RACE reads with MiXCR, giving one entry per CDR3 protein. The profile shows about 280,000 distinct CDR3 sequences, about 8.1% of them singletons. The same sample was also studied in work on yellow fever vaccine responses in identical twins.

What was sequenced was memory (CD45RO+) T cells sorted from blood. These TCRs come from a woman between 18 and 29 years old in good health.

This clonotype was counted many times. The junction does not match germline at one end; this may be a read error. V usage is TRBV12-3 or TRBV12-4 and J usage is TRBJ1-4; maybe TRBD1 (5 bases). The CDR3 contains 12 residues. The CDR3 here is CASSLGGTTLVF. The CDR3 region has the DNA TGTGCCAGCAGTTTAGGAGGGACGACCTTAGTTTTT.

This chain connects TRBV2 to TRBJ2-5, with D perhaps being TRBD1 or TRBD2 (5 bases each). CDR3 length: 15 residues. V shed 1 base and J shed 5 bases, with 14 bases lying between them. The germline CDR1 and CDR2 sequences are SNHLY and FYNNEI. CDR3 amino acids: CASSEEGTHYETQYF. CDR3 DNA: TGTGCCAGCAGTGAAGAAGGGACCCACTACGAGACCCAGTACTTC. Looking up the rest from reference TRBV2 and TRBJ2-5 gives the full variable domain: EPEVTQTPSHQVTQMGQEVILRCVPISNHLYFYWYRQILGQKVEFLVSFYNNEISEKSEIFDDQFSVERPDGSNFTLKIRSTKLEDSAMYFCASSEEGTHYETQYFGPGTRLLVL.

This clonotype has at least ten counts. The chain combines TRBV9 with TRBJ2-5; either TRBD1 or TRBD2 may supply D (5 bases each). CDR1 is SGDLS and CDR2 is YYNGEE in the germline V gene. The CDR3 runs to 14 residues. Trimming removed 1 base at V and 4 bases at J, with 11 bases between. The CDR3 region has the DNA TGTGCCAGCAGCGTAAGAGGGGCTGGAGAGACCCAGTACTTC. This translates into CASSVRGAGETQYF. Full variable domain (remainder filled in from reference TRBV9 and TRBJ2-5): DSGVTQTPKHLITATGQRVTLRCSPRSGDLSVYWYQQSLDQGLQFLIQYYNGEERAKGNILERFSAQQFPDLHSELNLSSLELGDSALYFCASSVRGAGETQYFGPGTRLLVL.

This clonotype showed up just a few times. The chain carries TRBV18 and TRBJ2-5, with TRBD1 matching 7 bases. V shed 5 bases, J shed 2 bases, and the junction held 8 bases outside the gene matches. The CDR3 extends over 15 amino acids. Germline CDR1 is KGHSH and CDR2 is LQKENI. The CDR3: CASSGLWGQQETQYF. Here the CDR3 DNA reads TGTGCCAGCTCAGGCCTCTGGGGACAGCAAGAGACCCAGTACTTC.

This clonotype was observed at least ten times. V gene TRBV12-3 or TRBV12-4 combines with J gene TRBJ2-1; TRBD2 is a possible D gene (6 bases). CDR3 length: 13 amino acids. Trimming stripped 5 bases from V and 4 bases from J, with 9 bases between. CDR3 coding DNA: TGTGCCAGCAGTACGGGACTTTACAATGAGCAGTTCTTC. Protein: CASSTGLYNEQFF.

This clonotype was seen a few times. CDR3 coding DNA: TGCAGCGCCGGGACTCAAAGCTCTGGAAACACCATATATTTT. Its protein is CSAGTQSSGNTIYF. The V call is TRBV29-1, the J call TRBJ1-3, with D maybe TRBD1 (5 bases). Trimming removed 7 bases at V and 0 bases at J, with 13 bases between. The CDR3 runs 14 residues. CDR1 SQVTM and CDR2 ANQGSEA come from the germline V gene.

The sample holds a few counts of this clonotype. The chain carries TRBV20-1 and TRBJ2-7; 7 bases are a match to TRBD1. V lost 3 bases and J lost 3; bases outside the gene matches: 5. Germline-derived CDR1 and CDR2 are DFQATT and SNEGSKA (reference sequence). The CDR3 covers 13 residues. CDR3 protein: CSASSWDSYEQYF. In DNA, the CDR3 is TGCAGTGCTAGCTCATGGGACAGCTACGAGCAGTACTTC.

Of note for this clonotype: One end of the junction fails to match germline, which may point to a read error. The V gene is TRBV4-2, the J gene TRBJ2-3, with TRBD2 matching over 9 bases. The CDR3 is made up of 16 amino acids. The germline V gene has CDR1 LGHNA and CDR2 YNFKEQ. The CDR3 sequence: CASTQGGSGGPDTQYF. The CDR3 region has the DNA TGTGCCAGCACCCAAGGGGGGAGCGGGGGGCCGGATACGCAGTATTTT.

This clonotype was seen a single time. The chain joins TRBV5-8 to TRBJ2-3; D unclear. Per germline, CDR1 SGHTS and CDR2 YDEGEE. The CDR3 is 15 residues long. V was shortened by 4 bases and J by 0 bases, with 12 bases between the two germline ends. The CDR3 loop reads CASSHSDTSTDTQYF. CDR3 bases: TGTGCCAGCAGCCATTCCGATACTAGCACAGATACGCAGTATTTT.

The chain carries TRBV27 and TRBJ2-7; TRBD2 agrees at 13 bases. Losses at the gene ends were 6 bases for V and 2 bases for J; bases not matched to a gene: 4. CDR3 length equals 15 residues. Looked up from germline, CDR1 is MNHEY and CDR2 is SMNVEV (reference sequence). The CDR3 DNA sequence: TGTGCCAGCAGAATAGGGACTAGCGGGACCTACGAGCAGTACTTC. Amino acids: CASRIGTSGTYEQYF.

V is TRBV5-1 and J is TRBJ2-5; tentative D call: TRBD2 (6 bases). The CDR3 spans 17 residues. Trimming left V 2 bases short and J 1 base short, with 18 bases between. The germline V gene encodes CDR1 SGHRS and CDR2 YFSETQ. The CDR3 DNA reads TGCGCCAGCAGCTTAGGTTCCGGGAGAGGGACCCAAGAGACCCAGTACTTC. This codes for CASSLGSGRGTQETQYF.

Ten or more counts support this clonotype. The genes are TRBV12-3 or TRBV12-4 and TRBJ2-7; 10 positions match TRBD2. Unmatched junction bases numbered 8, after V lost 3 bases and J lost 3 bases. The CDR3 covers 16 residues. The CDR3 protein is CASSLGGGTSVYEQYF. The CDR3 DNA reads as TGTGCCAGCAGTTTGGGTGGCGGGACTAGCGTCTACGAGCAGTACTTC.

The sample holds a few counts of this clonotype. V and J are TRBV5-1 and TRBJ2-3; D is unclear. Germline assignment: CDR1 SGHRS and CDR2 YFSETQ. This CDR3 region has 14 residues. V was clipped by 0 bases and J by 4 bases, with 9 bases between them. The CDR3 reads CASSLAGRPDTQYF. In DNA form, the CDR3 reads TGCGCCAGCAGCTTGGCCGGCAGACCAGATACGCAGTATTTT. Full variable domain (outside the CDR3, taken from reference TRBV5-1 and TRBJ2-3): KAGVTQTPRYLIKTRGQQVTLSCSPISGHRSVSWYQQTPGQGLQFLFEYFSETQRNKGNFPGRFSGRQFSNSRSEMNVSTLELGDSALYLCASSLAGRPDTQYFGPGTRLTVL.

CDR3 coding DNA: TGCGCCAGCAGCAACCGGGACTACTCCTACGAGCAGTACTTC. It codes for CASSNRDYSYEQYF. The chain joins TRBV5-1 to TRBJ2-7; 7 bases are a match to TRBD2. V was pared by 4 bases and J by 0 bases, with 4 bases of the junction left unmatched. Germline CDR1 is SGHRS and CDR2 is YFSETQ. CDR3 length: 14 amino acids.

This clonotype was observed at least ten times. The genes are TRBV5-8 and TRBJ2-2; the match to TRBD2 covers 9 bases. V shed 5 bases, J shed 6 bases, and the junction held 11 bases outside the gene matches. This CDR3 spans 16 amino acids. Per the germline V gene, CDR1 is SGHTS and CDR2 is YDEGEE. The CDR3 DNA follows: TGTGCCAGCAGTCGGGCCGGGACTAGCCTTGCCGGGGAGCTGTTTTTT. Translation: CASSRAGTSLAGELFF.